This T cell receptor beta chain was captured in a study of monozygotic twins with inflammatory bowel disease. Points on this clonotype: Its antigen is unidentified.

TCRdb reanalyzed the 5' RACE reads, giving one entry per CDR3 protein sequence and no DNA. The sample has approximately 420,000 distinct CDR3 sequences. Findings and limits, study-wide: Twins with IBD had fewer clonotypes in common with others than healthy twins, particularly during disease activity.

CDR3 length equals 18 residues. The chain recombines TRBV12-3 or TRBV12-4 with TRBJ2-6; TCRdb designates TRBD1, a call that cannot be tested without DNA. The sample comprised blood. The clonotype originates from a human donor with ulcerative colitis or Crohn's disease, or a healthy co-twin of an affected twin (not recorded which). The CDR3 spells CASRRQLASFSGANVLTF.